Each of the 29 T cell receptor beta chains below was sequenced from the same sample in a study of T-cell reconstitution after alpha-beta-depleted transplantation in children. TCRbeta library preparation incorporated unique molecular identifiers. Using its own MiXCR run on the PCR reads, TCRdb lists one record per CDR3 protein. The table shows fewer than 550,000 distinct CDR3 sequences, with approximately 11% occurring only once. Source: PBMCs from the stem cell graft donor, taken from the stem cell graft. The receptors derive from a human donor who donated a stem cell graft to a child with acute myeloid leukemia.

This clonotype was observed many times. The chain is built from TRBV24-1 and TRBJ1-6; the D is unclear. Trimming removed 7 bases at V and 6 bases at J, with 21 bases between. The CDR3 runs to 17 residues. Germline V gene sequence: CDR1 KGHDR, CDR2 SFDVKD. CDR3 nucleotides: TGTGCCACCAGCTCGGTCCCACCGTTTAAGTTTAATTCACCCCTCCACTTT. The encoded protein is CATSSVPPFKFNSPLHF.

This chain's CDR3 is CATSDPTGTEAFF. As DNA, the CDR3 is TGTGCCACCAGTGATCCGACAGGGACTGAAGCTTTCTTT. This chain links TRBV24-1 with TRBJ1-1, with TRBD1 identical over 7 bases. Per the germline V gene, CDR1 is KGHDR and CDR2 is SFDVKD. J was trimmed by 5 bases and V by 3 bases; bases with no gene match: 2. This CDR3 has 13 residues.

This clonotype was detected only a few times. The chain combines TRBV5-1 with TRBJ2-5; D uncertain. This CDR3 has 11 amino acids. The germline V and J ends were trimmed by 4 bases and 4 bases, with 5 bases remaining between them. Germline CDR1 is SGHRS and CDR2 is YFSETQ. The CDR3 bases are TGCGCCAGCAGCGCTACAGAGACCCAGTACTTC. This translates into CASSATETQYF.

In its sample, this clonotype was seen a few times. The J gene is TRBJ2-5, the V gene TRBV7-3; D ambiguous. The germline V gene encodes CDR1 SGHTA and CDR2 FQGTGA. The CDR3 is 13 residues long. Trimming stripped 2 bases from V and 2 bases from J, with 6 bases between. CDR3 residues: CASSLLQQETQYF. DNA for the CDR3: TGTGCCAGCAGCTTATTACAGCAAGAGACCCAGTACTTC.

The genes are TRBV29-1 and TRBJ1-3; 7 bases are a match to TRBD1. The CDR3 extends over 15 amino acids. The V and J ends lost 5 bases and 0 bases, in that order; junction bases with no gene match: 7. Germline assignment: CDR1 SQVTM and CDR2 ANQGSEA. CDR3 loop: CSVKTGFGSGNTIYF. The CDR3 nucleotides are TGCAGCGTTAAGACAGGGTTCGGCTCTGGAAACACCATATATTTT.

At least ten counts were recorded for this clonotype. This rearrangement joins TRBV9 to TRBJ2-3; D is ambiguous. Trimming stripped 4 bases from V and 5 bases from J, with 11 bases between. The germline V gene has CDR1 SGDLS and CDR2 YYNGEE. This CDR3 is 13 amino acids long. CDR3 coding DNA: TGTGCCAGCAGCCGATACCCACAAGATACGCAGTATTTT. It specifies CASSRYPQDTQYF.

This clonotype appeared once. V and J are TRBV14 and TRBJ2-2; 9 bases agree with TRBD1. This CDR3 has 17 amino acids. The V gene end was trimmed by 2 bases and the J gene end by 6 bases; junction bases not matched to a gene: 10. Germline assignment: CDR1 SGHDN and CDR2 FVKESK. The CDR3 nucleotides read TGTGCCAGCAGCCAACTGCCGGGACAGGGTTGGTCCGGGGAGCTGTTTTTT. Translated: CASSQLPGQGWSGELFF.

The table lists this clonotype with a few counts. This rearrangement joins TRBV5-7 to TRBJ2-3, with TRBD2 as a possible D gene (5 bases). TRBV5-7 is reported as an ORF; its role is uncertain. V was shortened by 1 base and J by 0 bases, with 12 bases between the two germline ends. The CDR3 is made up of 16 amino acids. This CDR3 is CASSLPREPSTDTQYF. CDR3 in DNA: TGTGCCAGCAGCTTGCCCCGGGAACCCAGCACAGATACGCAGTATTTT.

This clonotype was counted at least ten times. The V gene is TRBV25-1, the J gene TRBJ2-3; 10 bases fit TRBD1. V was pared by 4 bases and J by 4 bases, with 8 bases of the junction left unmatched. The CDR3 has 16 residues. Germline lookup yields CDR1 MGHDK and CDR2 SYGVNS. CDR3 protein: CASSGSGTGEADTQYF. CDR3 nucleotides: TGTGCCAGCAGTGGTTCCGGGACAGGGGAGGCAGATACGCAGTATTTT.

This clonotype was detected ten times or more. The gene calls are TRBV10-3 and TRBJ2-3; either TRBD1 or TRBD2 may supply D (6 bases each). The CDR3 is 15 residues long. Per germline, CDR1 ENHRY and CDR2 SYGVKD. V was trimmed by 8 bases and J by 0 bases, leaving 15 bases between them. The CDR3 DNA is TGTGCCATCTCGAAGGGGGACTCTAGCACAGATACGCAGTATTTT. It encodes CAISKGDSSTDTQYF.

The gene calls are TRBV20-1 and TRBJ2-7, with a possible D match to TRBD2 (6 bases). Germline V gene lookup returns CDR1 DFQATT and CDR2 SNEGSKA (reference sequence). The CDR3 totals 13 residues. Deletions cut 3 bases from V and 2 bases from J, with 11 bases between. This CDR3 is CSARLIAAYEQYF. As DNA, the CDR3 is TGCAGTGCTAGGCTGATAGCGGCCTACGAGCAGTACTTC.

The rearrangement links TRBV25-1 to TRBJ2-1; D unresolved. The germline gives CDR1 MGHDK, CDR2 SYGVNS. The CDR3 is 14 residues long. The V gene lost 5 bases and the J gene lost 1 base, with 9 bases spanning the gap. The CDR3 reads CASSKAASYNEQFF. DNA for the CDR3: TGTGCCAGCAGTAAAGCAGCGTCCTACAATGAGCAGTTCTTC.

CDR3: CASSLAGDTYEQYF. The DNA of the CDR3 is TGTGCCAGCAGCTTAGCGGGTGACACTTACGAGCAGTACTTC. V usage is TRBV7-9 and J usage is TRBJ2-7, with D unclear. CDR1 SEHNR and CDR2 FQNEAQ come from the germline V gene (reference sequence). The CDR3 covers 14 residues. Trimming pared 0 bases from V and 4 bases from J, leaving 10 bases between.

This clonotype was found many times. This chain joins TRBV7-9 and TRBJ2-7; no clear D. With 4 bases removed from V and 4 bases from J, the gap between germline ends came to 8 bases. Germline values: CDR1 SEHNR, CDR2 FQNEAQ (reference sequence). The CDR3 extends over 12 amino acids. The CDR3 region has the DNA TGTGCCAGCAGCTCCCACCCATACGAGCAGTACGTC. It specifies CASSSHPYEQYV.

This clonotype has a handful of counts. The V and J genes are TRBV9 and TRBJ2-1; possible D gene TRBD2, 5 bases. CDR3 length equals 14 residues. The V end lost 4 bases, the J end lost 3 bases, and 11 bases lay between the germline ends. The germline CDR1 and CDR2 sequences are SGDLS and YYNGEE. CDR3 DNA sequence: TGTGCCAGCAGCCTGCTGGACTTCTACAATGAGCAGTTCTTC. Protein sequence: CASSLLDFYNEQFF.

This clonotype was counted between two and nine times. This chain links TRBV12-3 or TRBV12-4 with TRBJ2-1; TRBD1 matches at 10 bases. J was trimmed by 5 bases and V by 1 base; bases with no gene match: 2. CDR3 length: 15 amino acids. For the CDR3, the DNA is TGTGCCAGCAGTTTAGGGGACAGGGGAAACAATGAGCAGTTCTTC. Translation gives CASSLGDRGNNEQFF.

CDR3 sequence (DNA): TGCGCCAGCAGCCAAGAAGTAGGGGGGACTGAAGCTTTCTTT. Protein product: CASSQEVGGTEAFF. J is TRBJ1-1 and V is TRBV4-3; D might be TRBD1 (6 bases). Trimming took off 0 bases at V and 5 bases at J, with 10 bases between the two ends. CDR1 and CDR2 (germline): LGHNA, YSLEER. CDR3 length: 14 residues.

There are a few counts of this clonotype. This chain links TRBV5-1 with TRBJ1-1, with a possible D match to TRBD1 (6 bases). Deletions cut 4 bases from V and 3 bases from J, with 16 bases between. Per the germline V gene, CDR1 is SGHRS and CDR2 is YFSETQ. The CDR3 runs to 15 residues. The DNA for the CDR3 is TGCGCCAGCAGCATCCACGCTGCAGGGGACACTGAAGCTTTCTTT. Amino acids: CASSIHAAGDTEAFF.

The chain has TRBV21-1 and TRBJ2-1; the D call in the table, TRBD1, was not verified against the DNA. TRBV21-1 corresponds to a pseudogene. There are 18 residues in the CDR3. DNA of the CDR3: TGTGCCAGCAGCAACCCCCGAAACAGGGGGGCGCCCTACAATGAGCAGTTCTTC. Its protein product is CASSNPRNRGAPYNEQFF.

J is TRBJ2-1 and V is TRBV18; weak D call: TRBD2 (6 bases). There are 15 residues in the CDR3. Trimming took off 3 bases at V and 5 bases at J, with 14 bases between the two ends. Germline V gene lookup returns CDR1 KGHSH and CDR2 LQKENI. In nucleotides, the CDR3 is TGTGCCAGCTCACCTCCCGGGAGACCTAACAATGAGCAGTTCTTC. Its translation: CASSPPGRPNNEQFF.

This clonotype was found many times. The chain carries TRBV7-2 and TRBJ2-1, with TRBD2 matching 12 bases. Germline CDR1 SGHTA, CDR2 FQGNSA. This CDR3 region has 14 residues. The trim removed 10 bases at V and 6 bases at J, leaving 7 bases unmatched. CDR3 DNA sequence: TGTGCCACCACCCGGACTAGCGGGGCCAATGAGCAGTTCTTC. This translates into CATTRTSGANEQFF.

This clonotype has a count of ten or more. This sequence joins TRBV7-9 and TRBJ1-2, with D perhaps TRBD1 (5 bases). The CDR3 is 13 residues long. Germline CDR1 reads SEHNR; CDR2 reads FQNEAQ (reference sequence). V shed 2 bases and J shed 8 bases, with 12 bases lying between them. CDR3 in amino acids: CASSLSQGSGYTF. CDR3 coding DNA: TGTGCCAGCAGCTTATCGCAGGGAAGCGGCTACACCTTC.

A few counts support this clonotype. CDR3 sequence (DNA): TGTGCCAGCAGCTCCCCGGGGACAGGGTTTGGCGGGGAGCTGTTTTTT. Protein sequence: CASSSPGTGFGGELFF. This chain uses TRBV7-6 with TRBJ2-2; 9 bases align to TRBD1. The V and J ends lost 4 bases and 7 bases, in that order; junction bases with no gene match: 10. CDR3 size: 16 residues. Germline-derived CDR1 and CDR2 are SGHVS and FNYEAQ.

The rearrangement joins TRBV20-1 to TRBJ2-1, with D unresolved. Germline-derived CDR1 and CDR2 are DFQATT and SNEGSKA (reference sequence). The V gene lost 1 base and the J gene lost 12 bases, with 19 bases spanning the gap. CDR3 length: 14 amino acids. CDR3 bases: TGCAGTGCTAGAGCGTCGGCCACTTCCCCGAGGCAGTTCTTC. Translating it yields CSARASATSPRQFF.

The rearrangement joins TRBV30 to TRBJ1-2, with D possibly matching TRBD1 (6 bases). Germline V gene sequence: CDR1 GTSNPN, CDR2 SVGIG (reference sequence). Between the trimmed V and J ends, which lost 8 bases and 3 bases, there was a span of 16 bases. The length of the CDR3 is 13 residues. The CDR3 sequence: CAASQGRDYGYTF. Written as DNA, the CDR3 is TGTGCCGCCTCACAGGGCAGAGACTATGGCTACACCTTC.

This chain uses TRBV20-1 with TRBJ1-4; 9 nucleotides match TRBD1. The CDR3 loop spans 13 amino acids. CDR1 is DFQATT and CDR2 is SNEGSKA in the germline V gene (reference sequence). The V and J ends lost 1 base and 7 bases, in that order; junction bases with no gene match: 1. DNA for the CDR3: TGCAGTGCTAGAGTGACAGGGGGTGAAAAACTGTTTTTT. It encodes CSARVTGGEKLFF.

This clonotype was observed at least ten times. The chain links TRBV5-1 to TRBJ2-3; 10 bases line up with TRBD2. Trimming removed 2 bases from V and 0 bases from J; junction bases left unmatched: 0. The CDR3 spans 15 residues. Per germline, CDR1 SGHRS and CDR2 YFSETQ. CDR3 coding DNA: TGCGCCAGCAGCTTACTAGCGGGGAGCACAGATACGCAGTATTTT. Translating it yields CASSLLAGSTDTQYF.

The chain couples TRBV12-3 or TRBV12-4 to TRBJ2-3, with TRBD1 as a possible D gene (6 bases). Trimming cost V 6 bases and J 14 bases, with 18 bases left between them. There are 12 residues in the CDR3. As DNA, the CDR3 is TGTGCCAGCAGCCTCGACAGGCCGAGGGCGTATTTT. Amino acid sequence: CASSLDRPRAYF.

This clonotype has a handful of counts. J is TRBJ2-3 and V is TRBV3-1; unclear D gene. Germline V gene lookup returns CDR1 LGHDT and CDR2 YNNKEL (reference sequence). The CDR3 runs 15 residues. Trimming shortened V by 3 bases and J by 0 bases, and 10 bases separated the two germline ends. The DNA for the CDR3 is TGTGCCAGCAGCCATTACAGAAATAGCACAGATACGCAGTATTTT. Encoded protein: CASSHYRNSTDTQYF.